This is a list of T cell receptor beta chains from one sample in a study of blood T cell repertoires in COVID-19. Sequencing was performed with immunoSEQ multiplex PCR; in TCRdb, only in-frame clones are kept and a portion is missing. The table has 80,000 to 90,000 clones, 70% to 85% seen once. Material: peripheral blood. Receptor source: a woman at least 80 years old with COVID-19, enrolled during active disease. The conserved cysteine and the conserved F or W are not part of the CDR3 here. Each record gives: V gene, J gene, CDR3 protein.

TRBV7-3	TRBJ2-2	ASSRGQRNTGELF
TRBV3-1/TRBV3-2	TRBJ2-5	ASSPTEWGLETQY
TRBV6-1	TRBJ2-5	ASSEAYKQETQY
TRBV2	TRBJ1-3	ASRPLGQGRNTIY
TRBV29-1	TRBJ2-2	SAMTSGGPNTGELF
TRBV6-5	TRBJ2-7	ASSYSPSGIYEQY
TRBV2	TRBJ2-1	ASRDGRAYNEQF
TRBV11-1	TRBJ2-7	ATSGGYEQY
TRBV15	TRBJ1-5	ATSRVPGGGQPQH
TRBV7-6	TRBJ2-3	ASSLAPRSGGALHATQY
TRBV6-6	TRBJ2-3	ASSPRKTSTDTQY
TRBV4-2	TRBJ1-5	ASSQDNGGDSNQPQH
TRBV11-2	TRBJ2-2	ASSWGQGSSTGELF
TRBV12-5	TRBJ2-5	ASGLVRESLY
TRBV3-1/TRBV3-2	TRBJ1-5	ASSSTTNQQGRGYQPQH
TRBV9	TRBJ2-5	ASSAGTPYQETQY
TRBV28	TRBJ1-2	ASSRNYGYT
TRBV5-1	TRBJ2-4	ASSLGATSGRNIQY
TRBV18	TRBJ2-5	ASSPGQGARETQY
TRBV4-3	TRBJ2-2	ASSTGLLTGELF
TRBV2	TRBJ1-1	AIRRDRQNTEAF
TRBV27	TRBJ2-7	ASSLGAGAGGEQY
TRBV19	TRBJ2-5	ASSIGGNQETQY
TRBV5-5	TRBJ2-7	ASSLGLAGGDTLYEQY
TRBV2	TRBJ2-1	ASREGTSIHEQF
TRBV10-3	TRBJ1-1	AISESGRGGTEAF
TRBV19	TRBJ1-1	ASRDETGWAEAF
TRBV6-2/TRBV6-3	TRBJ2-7	ASSSLFDGGSKGREQY
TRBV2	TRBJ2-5	ASRRVQETQY
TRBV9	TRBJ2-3	ASSGLAGGSPTSTDTQY
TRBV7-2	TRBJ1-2	ASSFDRGQWGYT
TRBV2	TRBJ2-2	ASRFRDSGGELF
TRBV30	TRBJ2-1	AWSRGSTSRIEQF
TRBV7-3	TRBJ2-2	ASSLVGGELF
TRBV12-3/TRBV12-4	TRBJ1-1	ASSRGNTEAF
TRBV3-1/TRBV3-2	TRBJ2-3	ASSPGFGTQY
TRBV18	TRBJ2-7	ASSLKIQGYAYYEQY
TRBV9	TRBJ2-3	ASSVTTSSTDTQY
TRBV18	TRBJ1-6	ASSLGTGESPLH
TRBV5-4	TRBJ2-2	ASRAGSRTGELF
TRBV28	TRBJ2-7	ASSLGRGVEQY
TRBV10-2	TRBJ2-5	ASSEGGAGTQY
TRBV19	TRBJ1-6	ASSAGGSISPLH